The entry below gives a single T cell receptor (beta chain) sequence along with its context. Its target is unknown. This sample was taken from a study of vaccination and CD4 T cells after COVID-19. As for the study in general: Stimulation used overlapping spike peptides from SARS-CoV-2, HCoV-NL63, HCoV-OC43 and HCoV-229E.

The germline V gene encodes CDR1 SGHVS and CDR2 FQNEAQ. The CDR3 is 15 residues long. V was shortened by 4 bases and J by 4 bases, with 14 bases between the two germline ends. Sequenced with the Oncomine TCR Beta short-read assay was DNA taken from cultured CD4+ T cells. Genomic DNA was taken out of cultured CD4+ T cells by extraction. One entry per CDR3 protein results from TCRdb running MiXCR on the PCR reads. The sample contains 7,000 to 9,000 distinct CDR3 sequences, 38% of which appear only once. Noted treatment: approximately 10-day PBMC culture with coronavirus spike peptide pools or control peptides (ViraFEST assay). Unexposed donor CD4+ T cells predated the COVID-19 pandemic, collected 2011-2018. Available cell numbers determined whether unexposed-donor CD4+ T cells were probed with SARS-CoV-2 S/N and four cold-coronavirus spikes.

The sequenced material came from CD4+ T cells from blood, cultured in vitro. The clonotype comes from a human donor in good health. V gene TRBV7-8 combines with J gene TRBJ1-5; maybe TRBD1 (6 bases). This chain's CDR3 is CASSSLTGGNQPQHF. CDR3 sequence (DNA): TGTGCCAGCAGCTCATTGACAGGAGGGAATCAGCCCCAGCATTTT.